This T cell receptor (beta chain) is drawn from a study of shared clonotypes between healthy human individuals. Overall study context: The plates for each donor numbered three CD4 naive, three CD4 memory, two CD8 naive and one CD8 memory.

Study-level findings and limits: Read depth was anticipated to influence clonotype sharing among donors.

On this clone: Its matching antigen is unknown.

The table came from immunoSEQ multiplex PCR; TCRdb's copy has only in-frame clones and leaves some out. The table includes hundreds of thousands of clones, around 72% detected once. The CDR3 consists of 13 residues. CDR1 and CDR2 (germline): SGHKS, YYEKEE (reference sequence). The germline V and J ends were trimmed by 2 bases and 4 bases, with 9 bases remaining between them. The study drew all its donors from Caucasian adults living in Nashville, Tennessee. Material: memory CD4+ T cells sorted from blood. Subset defined: CD45RA-negative fraction. The receptor comes from a woman aged 25 to 45 in good health. This chain connects TRBV5-5 to TRBJ1-1; possibly TRBD1 for D (6 bases). Here the CDR3 DNA reads TGTGCCAGCAGCTTAACAGGGACCACTGAAGCTTTCTTT. Protein product: CASSLTGTTEAFF.